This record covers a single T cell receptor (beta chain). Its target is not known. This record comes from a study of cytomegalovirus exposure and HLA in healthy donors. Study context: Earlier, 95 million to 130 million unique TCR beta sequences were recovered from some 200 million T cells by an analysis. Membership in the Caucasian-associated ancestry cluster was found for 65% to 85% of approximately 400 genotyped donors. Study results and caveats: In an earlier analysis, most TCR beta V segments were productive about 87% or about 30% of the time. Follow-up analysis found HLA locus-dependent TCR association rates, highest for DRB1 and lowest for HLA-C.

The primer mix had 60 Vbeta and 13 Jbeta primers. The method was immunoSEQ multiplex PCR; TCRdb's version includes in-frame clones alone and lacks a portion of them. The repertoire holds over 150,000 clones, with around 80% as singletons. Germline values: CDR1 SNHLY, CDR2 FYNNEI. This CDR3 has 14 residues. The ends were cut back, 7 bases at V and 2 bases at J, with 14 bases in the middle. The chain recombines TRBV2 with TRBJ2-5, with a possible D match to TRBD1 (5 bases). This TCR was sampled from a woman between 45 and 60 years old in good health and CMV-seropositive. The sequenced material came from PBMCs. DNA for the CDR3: TGTGCCAGCAAGCCCGCCAGGGCACAAGAGACCCAGTACTTC. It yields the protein CASKPARAQETQYF. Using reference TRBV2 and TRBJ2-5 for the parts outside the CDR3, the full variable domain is EPEVTQTPSHQVTQMGQEVILRCVPISNHLYFYWYRQILGQKVEFLVSFYNNEISEKSEIFDDQFSVERPDGSNFTLKIRSTKLEDSAMYFCASKPARAQETQYFGPGTRLLVL.